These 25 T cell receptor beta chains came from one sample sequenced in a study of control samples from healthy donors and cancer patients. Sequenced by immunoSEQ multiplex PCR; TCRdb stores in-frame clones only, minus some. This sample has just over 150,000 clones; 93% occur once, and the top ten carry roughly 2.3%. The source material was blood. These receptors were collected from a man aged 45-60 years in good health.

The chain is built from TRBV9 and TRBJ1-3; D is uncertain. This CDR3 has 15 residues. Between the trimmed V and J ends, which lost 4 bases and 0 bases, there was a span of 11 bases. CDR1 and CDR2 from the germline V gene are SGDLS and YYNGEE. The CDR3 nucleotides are TGTGCCAGCAGCCCAGAGTGGAGCTCTGGAAACACCATATATTTT. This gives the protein CASSPEWSSGNTIYF.

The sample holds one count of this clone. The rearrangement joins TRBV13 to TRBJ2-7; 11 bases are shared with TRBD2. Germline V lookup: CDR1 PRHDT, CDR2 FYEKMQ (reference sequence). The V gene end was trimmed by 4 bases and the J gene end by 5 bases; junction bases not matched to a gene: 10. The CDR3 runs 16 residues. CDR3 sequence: CASSSLLAGDLDEQYF. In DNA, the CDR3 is TGTGCCAGCAGCTCTCTACTAGCGGGAGATCTCGACGAGCAGTACTTC.

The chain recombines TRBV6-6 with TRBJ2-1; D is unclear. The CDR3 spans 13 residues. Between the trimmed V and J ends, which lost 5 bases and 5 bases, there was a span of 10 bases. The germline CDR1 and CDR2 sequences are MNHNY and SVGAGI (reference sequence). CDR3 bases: TGTGCCAGCAGTCACCGACTTGACAATGAGCAGTTCTTC. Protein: CASSHRLDNEQFF.

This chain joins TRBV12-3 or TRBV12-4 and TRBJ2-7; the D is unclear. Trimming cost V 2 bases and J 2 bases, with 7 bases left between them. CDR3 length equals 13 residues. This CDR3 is CASSLTEAYEQYF. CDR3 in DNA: TGTGCCAGCAGTTTAACCGAAGCCTACGAGCAGTACTTC.

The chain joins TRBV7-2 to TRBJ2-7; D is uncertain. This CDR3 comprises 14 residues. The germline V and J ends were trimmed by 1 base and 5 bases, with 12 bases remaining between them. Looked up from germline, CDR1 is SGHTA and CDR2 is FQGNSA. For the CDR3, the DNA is TGTGCCAGCAGCTTAGATAGGGAAGTTAACGAGCAGTACTTC. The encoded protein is CASSLDREVNEQYF.

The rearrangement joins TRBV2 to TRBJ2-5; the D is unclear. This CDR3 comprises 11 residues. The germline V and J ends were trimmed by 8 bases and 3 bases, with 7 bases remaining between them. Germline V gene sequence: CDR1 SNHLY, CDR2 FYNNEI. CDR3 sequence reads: CASGPKETQYF. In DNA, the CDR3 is TGTGCCAGCGGGCCAAAAGAGACCCAGTACTTC.

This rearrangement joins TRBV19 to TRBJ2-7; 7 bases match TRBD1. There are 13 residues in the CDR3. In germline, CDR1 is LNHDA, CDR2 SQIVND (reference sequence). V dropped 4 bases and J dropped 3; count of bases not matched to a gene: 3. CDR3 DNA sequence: TGTGCCAGTAGTAGTGACAGGGACTACGAGCAGTACTTC. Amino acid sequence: CASSSDRDYEQYF.

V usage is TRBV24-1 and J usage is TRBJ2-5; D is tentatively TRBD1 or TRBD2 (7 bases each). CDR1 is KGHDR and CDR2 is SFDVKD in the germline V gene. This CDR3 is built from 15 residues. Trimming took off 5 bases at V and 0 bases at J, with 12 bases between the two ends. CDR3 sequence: CATSGSGGDQETQYF. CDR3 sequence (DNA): TGTGCCACCAGTGGTTCAGGGGGGGACCAAGAGACCCAGTACTTC.

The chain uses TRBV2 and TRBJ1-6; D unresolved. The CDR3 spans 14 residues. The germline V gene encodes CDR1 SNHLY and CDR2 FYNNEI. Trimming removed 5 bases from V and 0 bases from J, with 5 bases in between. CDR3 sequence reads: CASSMNSYNSPLHF. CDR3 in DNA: TGTGCCAGCAGTATGAACTCCTATAATTCACCCCTCCACTTT.

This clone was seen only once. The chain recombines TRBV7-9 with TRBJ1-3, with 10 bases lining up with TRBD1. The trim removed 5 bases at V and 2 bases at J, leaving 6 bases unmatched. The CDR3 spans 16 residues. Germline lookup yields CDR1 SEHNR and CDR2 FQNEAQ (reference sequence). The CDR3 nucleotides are TGTGCCAGCAGCCGTAGACAGGGGGCGGCTGGAAACACCATATATTTT. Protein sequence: CASSRRQGAAGNTIYF.

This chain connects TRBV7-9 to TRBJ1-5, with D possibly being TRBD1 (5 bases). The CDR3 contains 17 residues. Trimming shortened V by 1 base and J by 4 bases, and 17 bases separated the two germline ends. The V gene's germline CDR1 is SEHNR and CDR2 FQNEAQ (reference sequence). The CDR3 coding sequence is TGTGCCAGCAGCTTAGATCGGGCAGGGTGGACAAATCAGCCCCAGCATTTT. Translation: CASSLDRAGWTNQPQHF. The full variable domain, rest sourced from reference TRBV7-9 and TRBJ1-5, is DTGVSQNPRHKITKRGQNVTFRCDPISEHNRLYWYRQTLGQGPEFLTYFQNEAQLEKSRLLSDRFSAERPKGSFSTLEIQRTEQGDSAMYLCASSLDRAGWTNQPQHFGDGTRLSIL.

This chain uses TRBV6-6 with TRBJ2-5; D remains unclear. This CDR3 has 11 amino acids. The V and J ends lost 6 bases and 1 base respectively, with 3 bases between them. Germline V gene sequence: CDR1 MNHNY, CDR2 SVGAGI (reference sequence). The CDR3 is CASRAQETQYF. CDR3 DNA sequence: TGTGCCAGCAGAGCCCAAGAGACCCAGTACTTC.

CDR3: CASSKQGNQPQHF. In nucleotides, the CDR3 is TGTGCCAGCAGTAAACAGGGGAATCAGCCCCAGCATTTT. The chain carries TRBV6-5 and TRBJ1-5, with 7 bases identical to TRBD1. V shed 5 bases, J shed 4 bases, and the junction held 2 bases outside the gene matches. The CDR3 runs to 13 residues. CDR1 and CDR2 (germline): MNHEY, SVGAGI.

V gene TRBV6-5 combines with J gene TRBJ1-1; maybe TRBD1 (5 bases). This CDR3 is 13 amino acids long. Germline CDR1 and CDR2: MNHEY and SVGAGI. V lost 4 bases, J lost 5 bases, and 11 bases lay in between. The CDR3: CASSLEGWTEAFF. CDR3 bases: TGTGCCAGCAGTTTGGAGGGGTGGACTGAAGCTTTCTTT.

CDR3 sequence reads: CASSLWGGTNTGELFF. CDR3 DNA sequence: TGTGCCAGCAGCTTATGGGGCGGAACTAACACCGGGGAGCTGTTTTTT. The rearrangement joins TRBV7-2 to TRBJ2-2, with a weak D call TRBD1 (5 bases). CDR1 SGHTA and CDR2 FQGNSA come from the germline V gene. There are 16 residues in the CDR3. V dropped 2 bases and J dropped 2 bases, with 12 bases sitting between them.

CDR3: CASSQLSGIADTQYF. CDR3 DNA: TGTGCCAGCAGCCAACTTAGCGGGATTGCAGATACGCAGTATTTT. V usage is TRBV3-1 (or the pseudogene TRBV3-2) and J usage is TRBJ2-3; 8 nucleotides match TRBD2. V lost 2 bases to trimming and J lost 4 bases; unmatched junction nucleotides: 5. The CDR3 is 15 amino acids. The germline CDR1 and CDR2 sequences are LGHDT and YNNKEL (reference sequence).

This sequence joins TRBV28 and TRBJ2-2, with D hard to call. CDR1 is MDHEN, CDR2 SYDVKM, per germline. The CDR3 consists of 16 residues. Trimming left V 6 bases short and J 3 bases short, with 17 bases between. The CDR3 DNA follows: TGTGCCAGCAGGCGGACCTTCCCCGGCGACACCGGGGAGCTGTTTTTT. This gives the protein CASRRTFPGDTGELFF. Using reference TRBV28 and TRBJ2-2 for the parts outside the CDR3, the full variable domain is DVKVTQSSRYLVKRTGEKVFLECVQDMDHENMFWYRQDPGLGLRLIYFSYDVKMKEKGDIPEGYSVSREKKERFSLILESASTNQTSMYLCASRRTFPGDTGELFFGEGSRLTVL.

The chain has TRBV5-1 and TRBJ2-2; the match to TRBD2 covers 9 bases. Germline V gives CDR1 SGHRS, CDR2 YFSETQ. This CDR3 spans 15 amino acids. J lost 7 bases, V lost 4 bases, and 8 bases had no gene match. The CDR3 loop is CASSPERGAIGELFF. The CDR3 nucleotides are TGCGCCAGCAGCCCGGAGCGGGGGGCCATCGGGGAGCTGTTTTTT.

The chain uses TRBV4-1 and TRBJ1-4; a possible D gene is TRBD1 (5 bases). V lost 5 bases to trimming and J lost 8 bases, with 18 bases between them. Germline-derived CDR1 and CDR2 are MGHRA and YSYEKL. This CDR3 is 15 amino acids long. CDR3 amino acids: CASSGGAASGEKLFF. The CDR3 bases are TGCGCCAGCAGCGGAGGGGCGGCCTCGGGAGAAAAACTGTTTTTT.

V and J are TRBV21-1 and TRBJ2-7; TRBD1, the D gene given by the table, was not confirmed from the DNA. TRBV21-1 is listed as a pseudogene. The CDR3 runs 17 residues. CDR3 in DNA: TGTGCCAGCAGCAAAGTCTGTTTAGGACAGGAGATGCCCAAGCAGTACTTC. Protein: CASSKVCLGQEMPKQYF.

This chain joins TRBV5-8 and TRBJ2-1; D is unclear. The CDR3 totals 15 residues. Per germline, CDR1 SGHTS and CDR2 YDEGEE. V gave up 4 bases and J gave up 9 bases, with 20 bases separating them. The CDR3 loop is CASSPGPLLSIEQFF. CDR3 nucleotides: TGTGCCAGCAGCCCCGGACCCCTCCTATCAATTGAGCAGTTCTTC.

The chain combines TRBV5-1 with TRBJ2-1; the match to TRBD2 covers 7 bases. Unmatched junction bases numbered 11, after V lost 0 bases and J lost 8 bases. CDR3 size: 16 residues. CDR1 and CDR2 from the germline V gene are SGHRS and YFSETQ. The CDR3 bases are TGCGCCAGCAGCTTGGCCGGCGGGAGAGAGGGCGATGAGCAGTTCTTC. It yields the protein CASSLAGGREGDEQFF.

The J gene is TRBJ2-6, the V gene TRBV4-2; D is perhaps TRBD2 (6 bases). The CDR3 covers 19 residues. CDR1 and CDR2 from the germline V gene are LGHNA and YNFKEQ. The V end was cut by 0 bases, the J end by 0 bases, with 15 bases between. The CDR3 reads CASSQDLGGRLSGANVLTF. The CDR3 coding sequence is TGTGCCAGCAGCCAAGATTTGGGGGGACGGCTCTCTGGGGCCAACGTCCTGACTTTC.

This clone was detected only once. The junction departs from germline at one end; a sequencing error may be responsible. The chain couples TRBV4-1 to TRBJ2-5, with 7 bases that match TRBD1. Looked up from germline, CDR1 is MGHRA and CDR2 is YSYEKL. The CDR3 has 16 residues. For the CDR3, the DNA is TGCGCCAGCAGCCAGTCGGAACAGGGGTTTCAAGCGACCCAGTACTTC. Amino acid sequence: CASSQSEQGFQATQYF.

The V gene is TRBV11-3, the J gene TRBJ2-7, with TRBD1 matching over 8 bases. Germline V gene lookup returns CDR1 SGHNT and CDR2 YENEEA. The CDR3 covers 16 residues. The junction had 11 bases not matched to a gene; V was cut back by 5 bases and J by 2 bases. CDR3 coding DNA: TGTGCCAGCAGCCAGGGGTTCGGACAGGGAACCTACGAGCAGTACTTC. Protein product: CASSQGFGQGTYEQYF.